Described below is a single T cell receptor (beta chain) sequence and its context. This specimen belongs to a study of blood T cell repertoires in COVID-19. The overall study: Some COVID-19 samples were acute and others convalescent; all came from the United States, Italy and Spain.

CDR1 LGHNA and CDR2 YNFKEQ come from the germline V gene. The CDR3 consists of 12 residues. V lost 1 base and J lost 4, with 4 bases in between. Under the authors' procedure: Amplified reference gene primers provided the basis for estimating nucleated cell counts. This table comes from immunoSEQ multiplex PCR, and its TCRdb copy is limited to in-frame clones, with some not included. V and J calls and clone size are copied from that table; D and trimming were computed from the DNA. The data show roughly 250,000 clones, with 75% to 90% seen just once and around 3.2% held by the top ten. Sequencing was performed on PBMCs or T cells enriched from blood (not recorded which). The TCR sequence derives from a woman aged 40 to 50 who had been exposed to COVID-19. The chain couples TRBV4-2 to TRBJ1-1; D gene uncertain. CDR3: CASSQVRTEAFF. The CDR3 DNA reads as TGTGCCAGCAGCCAAGTTCGCACTGAAGCTTTCTTT.